The text below deals with one T cell receptor beta chain. Antigen: not known. The PCR made use of 60 Vbeta and 13 Jbeta primers. The table came from immunoSEQ multiplex PCR; TCRdb's copy has only in-frame clones and leaves some out. Altogether 170,000 or so clones are present, over 65% being singletons, with the ten largest covering 3.7%. This sample was included in a study of cytomegalovirus exposure and HLA in healthy donors. Study summary: A prior analysis found 95 million to 140 million unique TCR beta sequences from 150 million to 200 million T cells.

Though probably carrying unrecorded immune exposures, donors were nominally healthy at sampling. Study conclusions and caveats: Across donors, sequencing depth was assumed by presence/absence analyses to be roughly uniform.

The specimen was PBMCs. This receptor was identified in a woman aged 55-69 years in good health and CMV-seropositive.

This CDR3 is CSVEVTGFMNTEAFF. CDR3 DNA: TGCAGCGTTGAAGTGACAGGCTTCATGAACACTGAAGCTTTCTTT. The chain employs TRBV29-1 and TRBJ1-1, with a tentative D call TRBD1 (6 bases). V was clipped by 1 base and J by 0 bases, with 12 bases between them. CDR1 and CDR2 from the germline V gene are SQVTM and ANQGSEA. This CDR3 has 15 residues.